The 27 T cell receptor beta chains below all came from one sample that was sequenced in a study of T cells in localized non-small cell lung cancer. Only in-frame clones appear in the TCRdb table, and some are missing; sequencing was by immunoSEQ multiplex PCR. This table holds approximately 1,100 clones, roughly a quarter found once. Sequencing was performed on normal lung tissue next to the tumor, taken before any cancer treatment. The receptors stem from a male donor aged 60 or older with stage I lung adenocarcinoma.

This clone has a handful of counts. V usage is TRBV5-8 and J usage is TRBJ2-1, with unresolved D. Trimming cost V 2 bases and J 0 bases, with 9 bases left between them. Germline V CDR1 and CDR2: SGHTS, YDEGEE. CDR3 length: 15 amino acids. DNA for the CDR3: TGTGCCAGCAGCTTCTACAAAAGCTCCTACAATGAGCAGTTCTTC. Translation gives CASSFYKSSYNEQFF. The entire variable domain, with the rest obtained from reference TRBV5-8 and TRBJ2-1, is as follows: EAGVTQSPTHLIKTRGQQATLRCSPISGHTSVYWYQQALGLGLQFLLWYDEGEERNRGNFPPRFSGRQFPNYSSELNVNALELEDSALYLCASSFYKSSYNEQFFGPGTRLTVL.

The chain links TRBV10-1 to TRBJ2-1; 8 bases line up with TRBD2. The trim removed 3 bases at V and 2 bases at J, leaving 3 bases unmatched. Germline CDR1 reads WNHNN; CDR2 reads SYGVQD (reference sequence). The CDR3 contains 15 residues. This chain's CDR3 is CASSDGREAYNEQFF. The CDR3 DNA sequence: TGCGCCAGCAGTGATGGGCGGGAGGCCTACAATGAGCAGTTCTTC.

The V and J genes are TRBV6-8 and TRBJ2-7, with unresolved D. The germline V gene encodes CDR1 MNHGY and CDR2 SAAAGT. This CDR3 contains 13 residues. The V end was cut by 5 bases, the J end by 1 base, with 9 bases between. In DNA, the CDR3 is TGTGCCAGCAGTCGACACAAGTCCTACGAGCAGTACTTC. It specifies CASSRHKSYEQYF.

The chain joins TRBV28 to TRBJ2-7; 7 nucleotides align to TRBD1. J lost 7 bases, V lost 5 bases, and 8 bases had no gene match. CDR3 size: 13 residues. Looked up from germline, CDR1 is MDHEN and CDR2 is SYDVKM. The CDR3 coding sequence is TGTGCCAGCAGTCAATCAGGGGGTAGGGAGCAGTACTTC. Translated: CASSQSGGREQYF.

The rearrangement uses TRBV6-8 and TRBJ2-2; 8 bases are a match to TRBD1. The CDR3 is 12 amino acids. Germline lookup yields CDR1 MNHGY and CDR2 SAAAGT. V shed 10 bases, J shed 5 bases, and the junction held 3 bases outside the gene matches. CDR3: CAMGTGTGELFF. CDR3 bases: TGTGCCATGGGGACAGGAACCGGGGAGCTGTTTTTT.

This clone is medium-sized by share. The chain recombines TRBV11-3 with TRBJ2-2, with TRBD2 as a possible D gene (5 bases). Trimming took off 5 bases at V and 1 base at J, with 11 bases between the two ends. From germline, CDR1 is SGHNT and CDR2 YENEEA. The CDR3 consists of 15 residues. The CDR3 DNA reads TGTGCCAGCAGCCCTGGACTGATGAACACCGGGGAGCTGTTTTTT. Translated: CASSPGLMNTGELFF.

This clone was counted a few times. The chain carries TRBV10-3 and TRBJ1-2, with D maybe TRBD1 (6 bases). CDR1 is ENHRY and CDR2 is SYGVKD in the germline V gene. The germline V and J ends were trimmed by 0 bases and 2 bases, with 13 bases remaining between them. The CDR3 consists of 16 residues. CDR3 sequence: CAISESSGGLNYGYTF. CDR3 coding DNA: TGTGCCATCAGTGAGTCGAGCGGGGGCTTAAACTATGGCTACACCTTC.

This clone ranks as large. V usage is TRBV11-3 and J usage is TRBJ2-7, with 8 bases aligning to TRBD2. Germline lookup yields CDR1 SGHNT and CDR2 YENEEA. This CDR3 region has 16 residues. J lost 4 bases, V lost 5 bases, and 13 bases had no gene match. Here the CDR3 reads CASSGVPERELYEQYF. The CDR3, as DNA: TGTGCCAGCAGCGGGGTGCCAGAGCGGGAGTTGTACGAGCAGTACTTC.

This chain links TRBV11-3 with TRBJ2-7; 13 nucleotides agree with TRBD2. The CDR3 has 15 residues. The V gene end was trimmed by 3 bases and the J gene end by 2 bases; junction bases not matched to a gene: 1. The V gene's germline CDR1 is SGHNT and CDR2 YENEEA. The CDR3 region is CASSLGLAGTYEQYF. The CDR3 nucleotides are TGTGCCAGCAGCTTGGGACTAGCGGGGACCTACGAGCAGTACTTC.

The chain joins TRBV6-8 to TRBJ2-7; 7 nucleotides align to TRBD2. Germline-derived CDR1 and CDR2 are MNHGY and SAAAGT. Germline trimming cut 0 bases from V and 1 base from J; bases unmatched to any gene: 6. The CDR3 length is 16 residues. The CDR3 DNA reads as TGTGCCAGCAGTTACTCGAGGACTAGGGGTTCCTACGAGCAGTACTTC. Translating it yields CASSYSRTRGSYEQYF.

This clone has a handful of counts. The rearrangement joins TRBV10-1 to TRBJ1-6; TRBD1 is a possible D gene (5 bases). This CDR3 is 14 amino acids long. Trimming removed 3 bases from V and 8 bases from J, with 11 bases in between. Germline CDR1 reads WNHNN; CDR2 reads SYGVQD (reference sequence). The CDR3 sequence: CASSDGGGYSPLHF. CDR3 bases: TGCGCCAGCAGTGATGGTGGGGGGTATTCACCCCTCCACTTT.

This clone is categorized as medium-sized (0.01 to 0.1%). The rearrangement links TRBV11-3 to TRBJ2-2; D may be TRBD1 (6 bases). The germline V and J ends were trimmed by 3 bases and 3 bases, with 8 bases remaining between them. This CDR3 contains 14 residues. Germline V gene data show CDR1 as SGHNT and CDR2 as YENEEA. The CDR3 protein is CASSLGQDTGELFF. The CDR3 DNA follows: TGTGCCAGCAGCTTGGGACAAGACACCGGGGAGCTGTTTTTT.

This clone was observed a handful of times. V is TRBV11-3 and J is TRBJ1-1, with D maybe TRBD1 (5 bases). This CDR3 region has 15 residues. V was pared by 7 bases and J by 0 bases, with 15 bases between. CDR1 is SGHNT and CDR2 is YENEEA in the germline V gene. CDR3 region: CASTLVGGMNTEAFF. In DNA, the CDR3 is TGTGCCAGCACCCTTGTTGGGGGAATGAACACTGAAGCTTTCTTT.

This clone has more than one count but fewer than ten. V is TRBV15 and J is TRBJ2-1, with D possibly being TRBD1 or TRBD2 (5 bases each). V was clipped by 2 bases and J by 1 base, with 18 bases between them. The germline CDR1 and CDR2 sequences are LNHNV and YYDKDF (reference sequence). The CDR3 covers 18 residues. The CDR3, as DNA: TGTGCCACCAGCAGACCTCGGGGCGGGCGTCGGTCCTACAATGAGCAGTTCTTC. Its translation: CATSRPRGGRRSYNEQFF.

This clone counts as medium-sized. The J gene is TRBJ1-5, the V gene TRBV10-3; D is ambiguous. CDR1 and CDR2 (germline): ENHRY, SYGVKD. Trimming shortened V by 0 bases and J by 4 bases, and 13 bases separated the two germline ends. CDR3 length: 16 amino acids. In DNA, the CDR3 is TGTGCCATCAGTGAGTCGGGCAGCTATTTGAATCAGCCCCAGCATTTT. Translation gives CAISESGSYLNQPQHF.

CDR3 sequence reads: CAWSRLQYREQYF. The CDR3 DNA reads TGTGCCTGGAGTAGACTACAGTATCGCGAGCAGTACTTC. V usage is TRBV30 and J usage is TRBJ2-7; weak D call: TRBD2 (5 bases). The CDR3 is made up of 13 amino acids. Trimming cost V 2 bases and J 6 bases, with 14 bases left between them. Per germline, CDR1 GTSNPN and CDR2 SVGIG (reference sequence).

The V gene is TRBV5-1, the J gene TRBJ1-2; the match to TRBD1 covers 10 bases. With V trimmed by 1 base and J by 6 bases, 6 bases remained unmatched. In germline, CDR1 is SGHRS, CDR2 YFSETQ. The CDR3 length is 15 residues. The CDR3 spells CASSLNSGTGDGYTF. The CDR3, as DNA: TGCGCCAGCAGCTTGAACTCCGGGACAGGGGATGGCTACACCTTC.

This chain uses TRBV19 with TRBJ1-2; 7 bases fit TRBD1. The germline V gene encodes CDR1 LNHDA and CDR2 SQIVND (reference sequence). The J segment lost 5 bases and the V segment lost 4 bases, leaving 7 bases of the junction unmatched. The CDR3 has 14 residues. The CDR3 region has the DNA TGTGCCAGTAGTACTCGGGACAGACTATATGGCTACACCTTC. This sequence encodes CASSTRDRLYGYTF.

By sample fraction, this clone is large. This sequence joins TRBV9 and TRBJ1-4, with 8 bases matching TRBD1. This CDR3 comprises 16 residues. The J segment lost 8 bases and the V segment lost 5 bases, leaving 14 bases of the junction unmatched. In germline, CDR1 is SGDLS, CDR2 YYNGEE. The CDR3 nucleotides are TGTGCCAGCAGTGAAGGCAGGGGGCGAGTAAGAGAAAAACTGTTTTTT. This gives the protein CASSEGRGRVREKLFF.

CDR3 loop: CASSQDAQAPNQPQHF. The CDR3 DNA follows: TGCGCCAGCAGCCAAGATGCGCAGGCTCCCAATCAGCCCCAGCATTTT. The chain links TRBV4-1 to TRBJ1-5; D ambiguous. CDR3 length equals 16 residues. Germline values: CDR1 MGHRA, CDR2 YSYEKL. V gave up 0 bases and J gave up 3 bases, with 12 bases separating them.

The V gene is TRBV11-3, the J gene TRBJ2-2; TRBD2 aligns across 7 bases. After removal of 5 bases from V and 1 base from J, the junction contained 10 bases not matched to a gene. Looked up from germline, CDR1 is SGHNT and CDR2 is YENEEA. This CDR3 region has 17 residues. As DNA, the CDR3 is TGTGCCAGCAGCCGCACCGGAACTAGCGTGAACACCGGGGAGCTGTTTTTT. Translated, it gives CASSRTGTSVNTGELFF.

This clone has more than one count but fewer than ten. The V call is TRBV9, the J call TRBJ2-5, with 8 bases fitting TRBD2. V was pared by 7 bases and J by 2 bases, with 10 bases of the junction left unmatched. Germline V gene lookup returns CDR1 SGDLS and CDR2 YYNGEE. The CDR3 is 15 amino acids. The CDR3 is CASSVKLAGQETQYF. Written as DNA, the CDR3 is TGTGCCAGCTCCGTAAAGTTAGCGGGGCAAGAGACCCAGTACTTC.

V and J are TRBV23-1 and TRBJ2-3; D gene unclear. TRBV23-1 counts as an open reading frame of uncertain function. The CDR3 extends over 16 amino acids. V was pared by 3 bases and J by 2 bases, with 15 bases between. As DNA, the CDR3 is TGCGCCAGCAGTCACCCCCGGCGTCGGGCCACAGATACGCAGTATTTT. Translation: CASSHPRRRATDTQYF.

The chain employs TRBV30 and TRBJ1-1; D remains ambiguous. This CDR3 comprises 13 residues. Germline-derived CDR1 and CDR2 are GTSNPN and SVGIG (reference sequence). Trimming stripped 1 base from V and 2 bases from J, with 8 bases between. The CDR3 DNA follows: TGTGCCTGGAGTGCGAGCCTAAACACTGAAGCTTTCTTT. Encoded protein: CAWSASLNTEAFF.

Here the CDR3 DNA reads TGTGCCAGCAGCCTAACCCGACCAAGGCCAGCGGGAGTTGTTAATACGCAGTATTTT. Protein sequence: CASSLTRPRPAGVVNTQYF. This chain connects TRBV11-3 to TRBJ2-3; TRBD2 agrees at 8 bases. CDR1 is SGHNT, CDR2 YENEEA, per germline. The CDR3 consists of 19 residues. Losses at the gene ends were 5 bases for V and 7 bases for J; bases not matched to a gene: 23. The full variable domain, rest sourced from reference TRBV11-3 and TRBJ2-3, is EAGVVQSPRYKIIEKKQPVAFWCNPISGHNTLYWYLQNLGQGPELLIRYENEEAVDDSQLPKDRFSAERLKGVDSTLKIQPAELGDSAVYLCASSLTRPRPAGVVNTQYFGPGTRLTVL.

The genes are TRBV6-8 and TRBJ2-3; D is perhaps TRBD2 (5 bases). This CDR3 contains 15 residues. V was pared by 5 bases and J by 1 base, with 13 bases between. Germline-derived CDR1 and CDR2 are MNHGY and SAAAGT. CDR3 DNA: TGTGCCAGCAGTCCCCTCGCGGGCGGCACAGATACGCAGTATTTT. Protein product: CASSPLAGGTDTQYF.

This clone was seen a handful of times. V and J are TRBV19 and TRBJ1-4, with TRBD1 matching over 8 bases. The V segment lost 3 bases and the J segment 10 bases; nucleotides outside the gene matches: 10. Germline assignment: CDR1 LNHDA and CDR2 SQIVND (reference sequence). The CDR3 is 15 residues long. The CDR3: CASSIGGTGTTKLFF. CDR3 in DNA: TGTGCCAGTAGTATTGGGGGGACAGGAACGACAAAACTGTTTTTT.